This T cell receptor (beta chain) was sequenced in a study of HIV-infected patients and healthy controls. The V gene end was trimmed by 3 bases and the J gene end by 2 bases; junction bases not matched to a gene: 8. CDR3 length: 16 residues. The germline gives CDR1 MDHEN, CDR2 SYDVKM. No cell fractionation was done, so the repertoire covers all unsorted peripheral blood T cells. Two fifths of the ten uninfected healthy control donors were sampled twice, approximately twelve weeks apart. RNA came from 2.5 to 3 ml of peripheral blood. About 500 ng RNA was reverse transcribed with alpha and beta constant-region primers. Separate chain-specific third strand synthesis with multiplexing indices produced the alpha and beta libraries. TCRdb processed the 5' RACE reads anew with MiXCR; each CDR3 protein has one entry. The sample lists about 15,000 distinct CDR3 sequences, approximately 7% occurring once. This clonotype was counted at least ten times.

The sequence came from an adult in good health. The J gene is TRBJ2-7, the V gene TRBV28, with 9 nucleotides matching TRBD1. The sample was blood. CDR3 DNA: TGTGCCAGCAGTTTGGGAACAGGGGGCAGGACCTACGAGCAGTACTTC. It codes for CASSLGTGGRTYEQYF.